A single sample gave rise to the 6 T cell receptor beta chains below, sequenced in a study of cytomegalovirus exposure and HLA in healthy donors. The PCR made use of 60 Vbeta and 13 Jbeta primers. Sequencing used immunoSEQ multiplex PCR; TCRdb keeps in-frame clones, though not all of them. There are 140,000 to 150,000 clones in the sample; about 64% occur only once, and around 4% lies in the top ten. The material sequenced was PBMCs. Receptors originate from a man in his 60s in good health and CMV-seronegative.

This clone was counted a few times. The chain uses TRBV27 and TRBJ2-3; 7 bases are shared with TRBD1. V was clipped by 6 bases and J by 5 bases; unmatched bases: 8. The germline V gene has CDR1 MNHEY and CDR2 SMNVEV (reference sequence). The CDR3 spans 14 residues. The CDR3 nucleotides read TGTGCCAGCAGCCTTGGACAGGTCGGAGATACGCAGTATTTT. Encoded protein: CASSLGQVGDTQYF.

CDR3 sequence reads: CASSFGQLNTEAFF. DNA of the CDR3: TGTGCCAGCAGCTTCGGACAGCTAAACACTGAAGCTTTCTTT. The chain links TRBV7-9 to TRBJ1-1; perhaps TRBD1 as D (6 bases). The CDR3 consists of 14 residues. Germline CDR1 and CDR2: SEHNR and FQNEAQ (reference sequence). Trimming took 3 bases from V and 2 from J, leaving 10 bases between them.

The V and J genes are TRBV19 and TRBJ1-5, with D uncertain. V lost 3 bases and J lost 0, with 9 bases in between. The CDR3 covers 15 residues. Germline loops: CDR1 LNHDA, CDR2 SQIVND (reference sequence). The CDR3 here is CASSMLGNSNQPQHF. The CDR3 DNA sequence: TGTGCCAGTAGTATGCTAGGTAATAGCAATCAGCCCCAGCATTTT.

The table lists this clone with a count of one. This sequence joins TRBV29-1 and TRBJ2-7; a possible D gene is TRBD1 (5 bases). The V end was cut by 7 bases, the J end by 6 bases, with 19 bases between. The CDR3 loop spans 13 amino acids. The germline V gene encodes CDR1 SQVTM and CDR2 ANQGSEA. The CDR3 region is CSARAPGAGEQYF. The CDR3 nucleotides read TGCAGCGCCCGAGCCCCTGGGGCAGGCGAGCAGTACTTC.

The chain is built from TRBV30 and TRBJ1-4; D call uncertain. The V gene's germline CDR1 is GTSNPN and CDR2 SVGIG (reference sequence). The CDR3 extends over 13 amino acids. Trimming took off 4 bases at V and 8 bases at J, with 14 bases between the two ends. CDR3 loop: CAWIGEVGEKLFF. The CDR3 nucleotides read TGTGCCTGGATTGGCGAGGTCGGGGAAAAACTGTTTTTT. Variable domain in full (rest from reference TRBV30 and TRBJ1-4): SQTIHQWPATLVQPVGSPLSLECTVEGTSNPNLYWYRQAAGRGLQLLFYSVGIGQISSEVPQNLSASRPQDRQFILSSKKLLLSDSGFYLCAWIGEVGEKLFFGSGTQLSVL.

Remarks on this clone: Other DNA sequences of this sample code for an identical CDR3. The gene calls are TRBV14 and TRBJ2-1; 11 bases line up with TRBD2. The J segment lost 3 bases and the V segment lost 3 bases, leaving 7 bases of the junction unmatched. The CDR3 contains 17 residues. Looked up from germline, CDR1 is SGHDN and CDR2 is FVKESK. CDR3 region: CASSQGRGLAGYNEQFF. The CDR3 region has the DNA TGTGCCAGCAGCCAGGGCCGAGGACTAGCGGGCTACAATGAGCAGTTCTTC.